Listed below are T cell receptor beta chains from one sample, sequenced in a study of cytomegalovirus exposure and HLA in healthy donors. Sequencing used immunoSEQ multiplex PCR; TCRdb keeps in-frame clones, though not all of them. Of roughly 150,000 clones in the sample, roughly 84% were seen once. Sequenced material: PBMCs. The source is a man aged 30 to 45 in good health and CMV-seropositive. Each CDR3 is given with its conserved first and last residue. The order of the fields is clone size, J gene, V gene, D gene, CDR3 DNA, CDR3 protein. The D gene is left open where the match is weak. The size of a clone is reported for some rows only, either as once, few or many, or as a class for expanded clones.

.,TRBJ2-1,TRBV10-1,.,TGCGCCAGCAGATCCTCCTGGGGGCGCAATGAGCAGTTCTTC,CASRSSWGRNEQFF
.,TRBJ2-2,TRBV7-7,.,TGTGCCAGCAGCCCACTGTTACGCGGGGACACCGGGGAGCTGTTTTTT,CASSPLLRGDTGELFF
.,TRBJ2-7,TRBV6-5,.,TGTGCCAGCAGTTACCTAGGGGGGGGCTTCTCCTACGAGCAGTACTTC,CASSYLGGGFSYEQYF
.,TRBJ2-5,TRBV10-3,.,TGTGCCACCAGGGCAGGGGAATGGCAAGAGACCCAGTACTTC,CATRAGEWQETQYF
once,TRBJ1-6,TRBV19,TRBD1,TGTGCCAGTAGTCCCCGGACAGGAAGCTCCTATAATTCACCCCTCCACTTT,CASSPRTGSSYNSPLHF
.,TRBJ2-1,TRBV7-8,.,TGTGCCAGCAGCTTAGCCAGGGCGAATGAGCAGTTCTTC,CASSLARANEQFF
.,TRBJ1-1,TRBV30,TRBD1,TGTGCCTGGAGTTTCAGACAGGGGGCGCGTGACACTGAAGCTTTCTTT,CAWSFRQGARDTEAFF
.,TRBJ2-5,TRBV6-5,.,TGTGCCAGCAGTTACTCGAGGCGATCCTCGTGGGAGACCCAGTACTTC,CASSYSRRSSWETQYF
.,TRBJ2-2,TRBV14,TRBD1,TGTGCCAGCAGCCTCCCCGGGACAGGGACCGGGGAGCTGTTTTTT,CASSLPGTGTGELFF
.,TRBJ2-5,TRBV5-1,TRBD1,TGCGCCAGCAGCCAGACAGGGGGAGAGACCCAGTACTTC,CASSQTGGETQYF